This TCR beta chain is drawn from a study of T-cell memory formation after mild COVID-19 (dated by TCRdb to the early 2020s). Regarding the study in general: TCR sequence clusters from the two donors were found to be largely donor specific. In a couple of donors, T-cell clones that expanded and contracted after mild COVID-19 were tracked by sequencing TCRalpha and TCRbeta repertoires over time. Two young, previously healthy adult volunteers made up the cohort, one male and one female. Broad study findings and their caveats: Contracting CD4+ clones were found mainly in CM and EM memory subsets, while CD8+ clones were enriched in EMRA. Clones that contracted from day 15 to 85 showed balanced CD4/CD8 phenotypes, whereas a second wave of clones that expanded from day 15 to 37 leaned towards CD4+. SARS-CoV-2 specificity was not confirmed for the second-wave clones peaking on day 37. The study covered only a couple of mild cases, and larger cohorts including severe cases with pre-infection samples were considered necessary. Some responding clones were found in pre-infection memory, which suggests that pre-existing cross-reactive memory T cells took part in the SARS-CoV-2 response.

On this clonotype itself: What antigen it recognizes has not been identified. No clone much larger than this one lies a single base away; base qualities are absent.

The sample was run on an Illumina NovaSeq 6000. TCRalpha and TCRbeta cDNA libraries were built by 5'RACE with constant-segment primers, adding sample barcodes and unique molecular identifiers. RNA was extracted from every sample with Trizol reagent. The libraries were amplified in two PCR steps, and the second step added a second sample barcode and Illumina TruSeq adapters. Sequencing of the libraries was done on an Illumina NovaSeq, producing 2 x 150 bp paired-end reads. On the authors' methods: With migec v1.2.7, reads were demultiplexed and then collapsed into UMI-guided consensus sequences. Using mixcr v2.1.11, UMI consensuses were aligned to TRA and TRB V and J templates and then assembled into clonotypes. Expanded or contracted clonotypes were those called significant by both edgeR and NoisET, with noise models trained on biological replicates. For edgeR calls, the cutoffs were a false discovery rate-adjusted p below 0.01 and a log2 fold-change threshold of 1. PCA with hierarchical clustering of max-normalized trajectories of the 1000 most abundant clonotypes was used as exploratory dynamics analysis. Each responding clone was given a CD4 or CD8 phenotype based on the CD4+ and CD8+ repertoires, which had been sequenced separately. TCRdb's own reprocessing of the public reads used fastp at Q25 and MiXCR and kept productive beta chains. Rows with a matching CDR3 protein are joined into one entry that keeps the most common DNA and genes. The V and J calls shown here were made by TCRdb, not taken from the authors' results. For this sample the table gives roughly 500,000 distinct CDR3 sequences, of which roughly 21% were detected only once. The ten biggest clones cover around 12% of the sample.

Ficoll-Paque density gradient centrifugation was the method used to isolate PBMCs. The germline V gene gives CDR1 as SGHTA and CDR2 as FQGTGA. V drops 5 bases and J drops 1 base, leaving 14 bases in between. From the cysteine up to the phenylalanine, the CDR3 has a length of 15 residues. This entry keeps only the CDR3 DNA: 45 bases, framed from base 1. This TCR was sampled from an adult woman who had mild COVID-19 (a few samples of this study predate the infection). The sample titles of this study are shuffled in the database, so cell type and time point are left out; the donor was told from shared clones. Sequenced input: PBMCs or a T cell subset sorted from them (not recorded which). The V and J segments used are TRBV7-3 and TRBJ1-1, and possibly TRBD1, on 6 matching bases. Here the CDR3 is given as CASSPTGMENTEAFF. The DNA reads as follows: TGTGCCAGCAGCCCTACAGGGATGGAGAACACTGAAGCTTTCTTT.